Each of the 31 T cell receptor beta chains below was sequenced from the same sample in a study of blood T cell repertoires in COVID-19. The assay was immunoSEQ multiplex PCR, and TCRdb's table has in-frame clones only and misses some. The sample carries approximately 56,000 clones, approximately 89% recorded once. Source material: peripheral blood. The source of these receptors is a woman in her sixties with COVID-19, enrolled during active disease.

The chain recombines TRBV7-6 with TRBJ2-1; D gene unclear. Germline V lookup: CDR1 SGHVS, CDR2 FNYEAQ. Trimming took 3 bases from V and 10 from J, leaving 13 bases between them. This CDR3 contains 13 residues. CDR3 protein: CASSLMRAAEQFF. As DNA, the CDR3 is TGTGCCAGCAGCTTGATGAGAGCAGCGGAGCAGTTCTTC.

The chain uses TRBV7-6 and TRBJ2-3; 10 bases are shared with TRBD2. The CDR3 loop spans 15 amino acids. Germline CDR1 and CDR2: SGHVS and FNYEAQ. With 3 bases clipped from V and 4 bases from J, the junction kept 4 bases outside the gene matches. The CDR3 protein is CASSFSGGPSDTQYF. CDR3 nucleotide sequence: TGTGCCAGCAGCTTTAGCGGGGGGCCTTCAGATACGCAGTATTTT.

CDR3 DNA: TGTGCCAGCAGTGGTTCCGGACTGGGTAATGAGCAGTTCTTC. It yields the protein CASSGSGLGNEQFF. V usage is TRBV11-3 and J usage is TRBJ2-1; possibly TRBD2 for D (5 bases). Germline CDR1 and CDR2: SGHNT and YENEEA. The CDR3 has 14 amino acids. V shed 6 bases and J shed 7 bases, with 16 bases lying between them.

The count of this clone is one. V and J are TRBV9 and TRBJ2-7; D ambiguous. CDR1 SGDLS and CDR2 YYNGEE come from the germline V gene. The CDR3 totals 15 residues. V shed 2 bases and J shed 1 base, with 13 bases lying between them. DNA of the CDR3: TGTGCCAGCAGCGTCTCCTTGCGGCTTTCCTACGAGCAGTACTTC. Its protein product is CASSVSLRLSYEQYF.

The chain joins TRBV19 to TRBJ2-3, with 14 bases fitting TRBD2. This CDR3 spans 16 amino acids. V dropped 5 bases and J dropped 10; count of bases not matched to a gene: 11. CDR1 and CDR2 (germline): LNHDA, SQIVND (reference sequence). The CDR3 DNA reads TGTGCCAGTAGTGCACTGGGACTAGCGGGAGTGAGTTCGCAGTATTTT. Its protein product is CASSALGLAGVSSQYF. Variable domain in full (rest from reference TRBV19 and TRBJ2-3): DGGITQSPKYLFRKEGQNVTLSCEQNLNHDAMYWYRQDPGQGLRLIYYSQIVNDFQKGDIAEGYSVSREKKESFPLTVTSAQKNPTAFYLCASSALGLAGVSSQYFGPGTRLTVL.

The V call is TRBV7-2, the J call TRBJ2-2; 9 nucleotides agree with TRBD2. The V and J ends lost 7 bases and 5 bases, in that order; junction bases with no gene match: 8. Germline V gene sequence: CDR1 SGHTA, CDR2 FQGNSA. The CDR3 sequence is 15 residues long. CDR3 loop: CASTLAGVGTGELFF. The CDR3 DNA reads as TGTGCCAGCACATTAGCGGGAGTAGGGACCGGGGAGCTGTTTTTT.

This chain uses TRBV28 with TRBJ1-1; the D is unclear. This CDR3 has 15 amino acids. V gave up 4 bases and J gave up 0 bases, with 12 bases separating them. From germline, CDR1 is MDHEN and CDR2 SYDVKM. This CDR3 reads CASSSHASMNTEAFF. CDR3 bases: TGTGCCAGCAGTTCCCACGCCAGTATGAACACTGAAGCTTTCTTT.

The genes are TRBV11-3 and TRBJ1-1; TRBD1 agrees at 9 bases. Germline CDR1 and CDR2: SGHNT and YENEEA. The ends lost 0 bases at V and 4 bases at J; junction bases unmatched: 3. The CDR3 extends over 15 amino acids. The CDR3, as DNA: TGTGCCAGCAGCTTAGAGGGACAGGGAGGCACTGAAGCTTTCTTT. Its protein is CASSLEGQGGTEAFF.

The chain combines TRBV4-2 with TRBJ2-7, with TRBD2 matching 13 bases. The germline V gene has CDR1 LGHNA and CDR2 YNFKEQ. The CDR3 contains 18 residues. The ends lost 0 bases at V and 2 bases at J; junction bases unmatched: 7. DNA of the CDR3: TGTGCCAGCAGCCAAGATTTACTAGCGGGGGGGTATGCCTACGAGCAGTACTTC. Translating gives CASSQDLLAGGYAYEQYF.

The chain combines TRBV5-1 with TRBJ2-1; 12 bases line up with TRBD2. CDR1 and CDR2 (germline): SGHRS, YFSETQ. There are 16 residues in the CDR3. V shed 0 bases and J 4 bases; nucleotides not matched to a gene: 2. The CDR3 sequence: CASSLGGLAGYNEQFF. The CDR3 bases are TGCGCCAGCAGCTTGGGAGGACTAGCGGGATACAATGAGCAGTTCTTC.

The J gene is TRBJ1-3, the V gene TRBV21-1; TRBD1, the D gene given by the table, was not confirmed from the DNA. TRBV21-1 is a known pseudogene. The CDR3 is 14 residues long. CDR3 sequence (DNA): TGTGCCACACAGCCCGGATTCTCTGGAAACACCATATATTTT. This translates into CATQPGFSGNTIYF.

The rearrangement links TRBV5-1 to TRBJ2-2; 10 positions agree with TRBD1. This CDR3 has 15 amino acids. The V gene end was trimmed by 3 bases and the J gene end by 5 bases; junction bases not matched to a gene: 4. CDR1 and CDR2 (germline): SGHRS, YFSETQ. CDR3 region: CASSWRTGGTGELFF. CDR3 DNA: TGCGCCAGCAGCTGGCGGACAGGGGGAACCGGGGAGCTGTTTTTT.

This clone was counted only a few times. The chain links TRBV19 to TRBJ1-2; 7 bases are shared with TRBD1. CDR1 LNHDA and CDR2 SQIVND come from the germline V gene (reference sequence). J gave up 7 bases and V 5 bases, and 16 bases lay outside the gene matches. CDR3 length: 16 residues. CDR3 coding DNA: TGTGCCAGTAGTCCAACTTGGGACAGCTCCGTTGGTGGCTACACCTTC. Translating gives CASSPTWDSSVGGYTF.

The chain couples TRBV3-1 (or the pseudogene TRBV3-2) to TRBJ2-1, with 7 positions matching TRBD1. The CDR3 spans 16 residues. The J segment lost 4 bases and the V segment lost 3 bases, leaving 9 bases of the junction unmatched. From germline, CDR1 is LGHDT and CDR2 YNNKEL (reference sequence). The CDR3 protein is CASSHLRGRTYNEQFF. CDR3 DNA sequence: TGTGCCAGCAGCCATCTTAGGGGGCGGACATACAATGAGCAGTTCTTC.

J is TRBJ1-5 and V is TRBV30; D unclear. Trimming removed 1 base from V and 0 bases from J, with 13 bases in between. CDR1 and CDR2 from the germline V gene are GTSNPN and SVGIG (reference sequence). The CDR3 sequence is 16 residues long. The CDR3 region is CAWSETGSYSNQPQHF. The CDR3 nucleotides are TGTGCCTGGAGTGAGACGGGTTCTTATAGCAATCAGCCCCAGCATTTT.

This clone showed up just once. A read error may produce the germline difference seen at one junction end. The V and J genes are TRBV3-1 (or the pseudogene TRBV3-2) and TRBJ2-7; TRBD1 might be the D (6 bases). The length of the CDR3 is 13 residues. Looked up from germline, CDR1 is LGHDT and CDR2 is YNNKEL (reference sequence). CDR3 sequence (DNA): TGTGCCAGCAGCCAAGCTAGACAGGCTCCCCCCCACTTC. It encodes CASSQARQAPPHF.

This clone was recorded once. The CDR3, as DNA: TGTGCCAGCAGCAAAGACAGGCCGATCGGAGAGACCCAGTACTTC. Amino acids: CASSKDRPIGETQYF. The V gene is TRBV11-2, the J gene TRBJ2-5; the D gene is possibly TRBD1 (6 bases). V lost 5 bases to trimming and J lost 4 bases, with 17 bases between them. The germline CDR1 and CDR2 sequences are SGHAT and FQNNGV. There are 15 residues in the CDR3.

The rearrangement links TRBV28 to TRBJ2-1; 9 bases line up with TRBD2. CDR3 size: 15 residues. CDR1 is MDHEN and CDR2 is SYDVKM in the germline V gene. V was pared by 3 bases and J by 1 base, with 1 base of the junction left unmatched. CDR3 region: CASSFLAGSYNEQFF. The DNA for the CDR3 is TGTGCCAGCAGTTTTCTAGCGGGGTCCTACAATGAGCAGTTCTTC.

The genes are TRBV19 and TRBJ1-1, with a weak D call TRBD1 (5 bases). Germline CDR1 is LNHDA and CDR2 is SQIVND (reference sequence). V dropped 5 bases and J dropped 2 bases, with 18 bases sitting between them. The CDR3 extends over 16 amino acids. CDR3 in amino acids: CASSAGNRGGNTEAFF. The CDR3, as DNA: TGTGCCAGTAGTGCGGGGAATCGGGGCGGCAACACTGAAGCTTTCTTT.

A note on this clone: At one end, the junction sequence differs from germline, possibly due to a read error. The rearrangement uses TRBV6-2 or TRBV6-3 and TRBJ1-5, with D hard to call. Germline values: CDR1 MNHEY, CDR2 SVGEGT. This CDR3 region has 13 residues. The CDR3 DNA follows: TGTGCCAGCACTTACCGGGACAATCAGCCCCAGCATTTT. Translated, it gives CASTYRDNQPQHF.

This clone is a singleton in its sample. The CDR3 DNA sequence: TGTGCCAGCAGCCGCGGAGGGGGCTTGCCAAATGAAAAACTGTTTTTT. It encodes CASSRGGGLPNEKLFF. The V call is TRBV7-8, the J call TRBJ1-4; 7 bases are shared with TRBD1. V dropped 5 bases and J dropped 5; count of bases not matched to a gene: 11. The CDR3 covers 16 residues. The V gene's germline CDR1 is SGHVS and CDR2 FQNEAQ.

The V gene is TRBV24-1, the J gene TRBJ2-2, with 10 bases lining up with TRBD2. CDR3 length equals 17 residues. With V trimmed by 5 bases and J by 3 bases, 8 bases remained unmatched. Germline CDR1 KGHDR, CDR2 SFDVKD. The CDR3 DNA is TGTGCCACCAGTGTCTCTCTAGCGGGAGTCGACACCGGGGAGCTGTTTTTT. Protein product: CATSVSLAGVDTGELFF.

The chain recombines TRBV2 with TRBJ1-6; D is possibly TRBD1 (5 bases). V dropped 6 bases and J dropped 7 bases, with 16 bases sitting between them. Germline V gene lookup returns CDR1 SNHLY and CDR2 FYNNEI. CDR3 size: 15 residues. DNA for the CDR3: TGTGCCAGCAGGGGCGGACAACTGCCAAATTCACCCCTCCACTTT. As protein: CASRGGQLPNSPLHF. Based on the CDR3 plus reference TRBV2 and TRBJ1-6, the full variable domain is EPEVTQTPSHQVTQMGQEVILRCVPISNHLYFYWYRQILGQKVEFLVSFYNNEISEKSEIFDDQFSVERPDGSNFTLKIRSTKLEDSAMYFCASRGGQLPNSPLHFGNGTRLTVT.

CDR3 sequence: CATSGGGQKQFF. The CDR3 DNA reads as TGTGCCACCAGTGGAGGTGGACAAAAGCAGTTCTTC. The chain combines TRBV24-1 with TRBJ2-1, with D possibly TRBD1 on 5 matching bases. V gave up 5 bases and J gave up 11 bases, with 12 bases separating them. CDR1 is KGHDR and CDR2 is SFDVKD in the germline V gene. The CDR3 contains 12 residues.

The chain joins TRBV4-1 to TRBJ2-7; D is ambiguous. V was clipped by 5 bases and J by 7 bases, with 21 bases between them. Germline V gene lookup returns CDR1 MGHRA and CDR2 YSYEKL. The CDR3 contains 15 residues. The chain's CDR3 is CASSLSSSRVLEQYF. The CDR3 bases are TGCGCCAGCAGCTTAAGTTCAAGTCGGGTACTTGAGCAGTACTTC.

This chain links TRBV18 with TRBJ2-1, with a weak D call TRBD2 (6 bases). The V gene's germline CDR1 is KGHSH and CDR2 LQKENI. This CDR3 region has 14 residues. V lost 3 bases and J lost 5, with 11 bases in between. CDR3 coding DNA: TGTGCCAGCTCACCCGGGACTTTAAACAATGAGCAGTTCTTC. It specifies CASSPGTLNNEQFF.

The rearrangement joins TRBV7-2 to TRBJ2-1, with TRBD2 matching over 11 bases. CDR1 is SGHTA and CDR2 is FQGNSA in the germline V gene. V lost 5 bases to trimming and J lost 5 bases; unmatched junction nucleotides: 5. This CDR3 spans 15 amino acids. This CDR3 is CASSQTSGGHNEQFF. In nucleotides, the CDR3 is TGTGCCAGCAGCCAAACTAGCGGGGGCCACAATGAGCAGTTCTTC.

J is TRBJ2-3 and V is TRBV6-5; D perhaps matches TRBD2 (5 bases). Germline V gene data show CDR1 as MNHEY and CDR2 as SVGAGI. This CDR3 has 12 amino acids. With 0 bases removed from V and 8 bases from J, the gap between germline ends came to 6 bases. The CDR3 coding sequence is TGTGCCAGCAGTTACTCCCGGGGTACGCAGTATTTT. Encoded protein: CASSYSRGTQYF.

The V and J genes are TRBV5-1 and TRBJ1-4, with 8 bases fitting TRBD1. The CDR3 totals 14 residues. The J segment lost 6 bases and the V segment lost 1 base, leaving 2 bases of the junction unmatched. CDR1 is SGHRS and CDR2 is YFSETQ in the germline V gene. CDR3 DNA sequence: TGCGCCAGCAGCTTGTGGGGACAGGATGAAAAACTGTTTTTT. As protein: CASSLWGQDEKLFF. Combining the CDR3 with reference TRBV5-1 and TRBJ1-4 gives the whole variable domain KAGVTQTPRYLIKTRGQQVTLSCSPISGHRSVSWYQQTPGQGLQFLFEYFSETQRNKGNFPGRFSGRQFSNSRSEMNVSTLELGDSALYLCASSLWGQDEKLFFGSGTQLSVL.

In this sample, this clone turned up once. The chain joins TRBV24-1 to TRBJ1-2; perhaps TRBD1 as D (5 bases). This CDR3 is built from 11 residues. CDR1 and CDR2 from the germline V gene are KGHDR and SFDVKD. V shed 6 bases and J shed 4 bases, with 5 bases lying between them. The CDR3 coding sequence is TGTGCCACCAGTCAGGGCTATGGCTACACCTTC. Protein product: CATSQGYGYTF.

This clone was picked up one time. This chain links TRBV27 with TRBJ1-5; 7 bases are a match to TRBD1. Germline lookup yields CDR1 MNHEY and CDR2 SMNVEV (reference sequence). With V trimmed by 2 bases and J by 0 bases, 1 base remained unmatched. CDR3 length: 15 amino acids. In DNA, the CDR3 is TGTGCCAGCAGTTTAGGACAGGATAGCAATCAGCCCCAGCATTTT. This gives the protein CASSLGQDSNQPQHF.